These 7 T cell receptor beta chains were all obtained from the same sample, sequenced in a study of graft-versus-host responses after intestinal transplantation (dated by TCRdb to the early 2020s). Receptor libraries were prepared by the immunoSEQ multiplex PCR assay. The immuneACCESS repertoire file appears here via TCRdb, limited to in-frame rearrangements. These files lack a portion of the clones; in checked studies, under half of the deficit traces to unresolved V genes, and the cause of the others is not known. This sample lists almost 55,000 clones; 91% were detected once. Less than 6% of the sample is held by the ten biggest clonotypes. The specimen was PBMCs, collected roughly 660 days after intestinal transplant. The receptors originated from a human patient who received an intestinal transplant, so some T cells may come from the graft donor.

This sequence joins TRBV7-2 and TRBJ2-5; 9 bases agree with TRBD2. In germline, CDR1 is SGHTA, CDR2 FQGNSA. The CDR3 loop spans 15 amino acids. V lost 5 bases to trimming and J lost 2 bases; unmatched junction nucleotides: 6. CDR3 sequence (DNA): TGTGCCAGCAGCAAACCTAGCGGGGTTCAAGAGACCCAGTACTTC. It is translated as CASSKPSGVQETQYF.

The rearrangement links TRBV19 to TRBJ2-5; 10 positions match TRBD1. Germline V gene lookup returns CDR1 LNHDA and CDR2 SQIVND (reference sequence). This CDR3 is built from 14 residues. The trim removed 7 bases at V and 7 bases at J, leaving 9 bases unmatched. The CDR3 is CASTPRDRGATQYF. DNA of the CDR3: TGTGCCAGTACTCCCCGGGACAGGGGAGCGACCCAGTACTTC.

This clone was counted a single time. The chain is built from TRBV25-1 and TRBJ2-3, with D possibly TRBD2 on 6 matching bases. V was clipped by 4 bases and J by 6 bases, with 14 bases between them. CDR1 MGHDK and CDR2 SYGVNS come from the germline V gene. This CDR3 has 14 amino acids. The CDR3 bases are TGTGCCAGCAGTGTCCCCGGGGGTGGGGATACGCAGTATTTT. Encoded protein: CASSVPGGGDTQYF.

The gene calls are TRBV12-5 and TRBJ2-2; 8 nucleotides match TRBD2. The CDR3 loop spans 16 amino acids. Germline assignment: CDR1 LGHNT and CDR2 FRNRAP. The V and J ends lost 6 bases and 4 bases, in that order; junction bases with no gene match: 10. In nucleotides, the CDR3 is TGTGCTAGTGGCTACACCGGGACTAGTTCCACCGGGGAGCTGTTTTTT. Translating it yields CASGYTGTSSTGELFF.

This chain links TRBV2 with TRBJ1-2; 9 nucleotides line up with TRBD1. J was trimmed by 0 bases and V by 6 bases; bases with no gene match: 2. Germline V lookup: CDR1 SNHLY, CDR2 FYNNEI. The CDR3 runs 14 residues. CDR3 in amino acids: CASRGQGANYGYTF. The CDR3 DNA sequence: TGTGCCAGCAGGGGACAGGGAGCTAACTATGGCTACACCTTC.

This sequence joins TRBV19 and TRBJ1-5; D unclear. CDR1 is LNHDA and CDR2 is SQIVND in the germline V gene (reference sequence). The CDR3 length is 16 residues. Trimming cost V 6 bases and J 6 bases, with 21 bases left between them. CDR3 protein: CASRSRERERGQPQHF. CDR3 DNA: TGTGCCAGTAGATCCCGAGAGAGGGAACGAGGTCAGCCCCAGCATTTT.

V usage is TRBV5-1 and J usage is TRBJ2-5; D not certain. The CDR3 runs 12 residues. The V gene's germline CDR1 is SGHRS and CDR2 YFSETQ. V was cut by 4 bases and J by 2 bases, with 6 bases left in between. CDR3 loop: CASSPHQETQYF. CDR3 nucleotides: TGCGCCAGCAGCCCCCATCAAGAGACCCAGTACTTC.